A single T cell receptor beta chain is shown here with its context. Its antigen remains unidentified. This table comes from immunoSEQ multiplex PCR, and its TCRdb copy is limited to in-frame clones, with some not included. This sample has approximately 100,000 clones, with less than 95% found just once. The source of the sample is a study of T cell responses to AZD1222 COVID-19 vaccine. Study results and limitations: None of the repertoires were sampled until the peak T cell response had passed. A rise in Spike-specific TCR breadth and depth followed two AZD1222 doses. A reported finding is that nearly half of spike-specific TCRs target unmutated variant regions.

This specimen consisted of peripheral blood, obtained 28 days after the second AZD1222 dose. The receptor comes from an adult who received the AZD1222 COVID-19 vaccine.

The CDR3, as DNA: TGTGCCAGCAGCTTGCTGGGGGAGGCTAATGAAAAACTGTTTTTT. Protein: CASSLLGEANEKLFF. The J gene is TRBJ1-4, the V gene TRBV5-6, with D possibly TRBD1 on 5 matching bases. V was trimmed by 1 base and J by 3 bases, leaving 10 bases between them. Germline V gene data show CDR1 as SGHDT and CDR2 as YYEEEE. The CDR3 has 15 residues.